The clone carrying this T cell receptor beta chain appeared a few times. Unique molecular identifiers were incorporated when the TCRbeta library was constructed. TCRdb re-analysed the PCR reads in MiXCR, keeping a single row per CDR3 protein. This table holds hundreds of thousands of distinct CDR3 sequences, roughly 15% found once. This sample is drawn from a study of T-cell reconstitution after alpha-beta-depleted transplantation in children. The material sequenced was PBMCs from the stem cell graft donor, taken from the stem cell graft. The sequence came from a human donor who donated a stem cell graft to a child with acute myeloid leukemia.

CDR3 sequence: CASSWNSGGAGTQYF. Written as DNA, the CDR3 is TGTGCCAGCAGCTGGAATAGCGGGGGGGCGGGGACCCAGTACTTC. V and J are TRBV5-5 and TRBJ2-5, with 11 bases fitting TRBD2. The ends lost 3 bases at V and 7 bases at J; junction bases unmatched: 8. Per the germline V gene, CDR1 is SGHKS and CDR2 is YYEKEE (reference sequence). The CDR3 has 15 amino acids.